This TCR beta chain was identified in a study of CD8 T cells in ankylosing spondylitis. Whole-study findings and limits: Disease-associated clones were CD8+ and fairly uncommon in peripheral blood. Earlier studies detected some motif variants in reactive arthritis synovial fluid and blood. Matched synovial fluid from ankylosing spondylitis patients was reported to be enriched for disease-linked clones. Under 10 highly homologous variants formed a TCR beta motif that appeared characteristic of ankylosing spondylitis blood.

V was clipped by 0 bases and J by 5 bases; unmatched bases: 4. The CDR3 totals 16 residues. A remark on this clonotype: Its antigen is still unknown.

Quantitative 5'-RACE with molecular barcodes produced the TCR beta libraries. TCRdb re-analysed the 5' RACE reads in MiXCR, keeping a single row per CDR3 protein. The sample lists about 540,000 distinct CDR3 sequences; about an eighth were seen once. The specimen sequenced was blood, either unsorted or a sorted T cell fraction (not recorded which). The J gene is TRBJ2-3, the V gene TRBV12-3 or TRBV12-4; TRBD2 matches at 11 bases. This TCR was sampled from a male donor with ankylosing spondylitis. The CDR3 DNA reads as TGTGCCAGCAGTTTAGCTAGCGGGAGGGTAGGAGATACGCAGTATTTT. It is translated as CASSLASGRVGDTQYF.